This TCR beta chain is drawn from a study of neurological immune-mediated disorders. Regarding the study as a whole: The expanded clones of different subjects shared no CDR3 amino acid sequences (suggesting private repertoires in all groups). No clinical or MRI feature was associated with the multiple sclerosis repertoire cluster.

This clonotype has ten or more counts. Antigen unknown. The V segment lost 6 bases and the J segment 10 bases; nucleotides outside the gene matches: 12. This CDR3 is built from 15 residues. The germline CDR1 and CDR2 sequences are DFQATT and SNEGSKA (reference sequence). TCRdb recomputed calls from the 5' RACE reads with MiXCR, one row per CDR3 protein. In the table there are 95,000 to 150,000 distinct CDR3 sequences, about 3.2% of which are singletons. Sequencing input: PBMCs. This TCR derives from a woman in her twenties or thirties with multiple sclerosis. This chain links TRBV20-1 with TRBJ2-1; TRBD2 aligns across 13 bases. The CDR3 loop reads CSAPLAGGAGGEQFF. CDR3 DNA: TGCAGTGCCCCACTAGCGGGAGGGGCCGGCGGGGAGCAGTTCTTC.